The TCR beta chain under discussion was sequenced for a study of T cell changes during pregnancy in multiple sclerosis. Some clones are missing from TCRdb's copy, which holds only in-frame ones; the method was immunoSEQ multiplex PCR. The table shows about 36,000 clones, with 91% occurring only once. The V and J ends lost 3 bases and 2 bases, in that order; junction bases with no gene match: 15. Looked up from germline, CDR1 is KGHSH and CDR2 is LQKENI. The CDR3 runs 19 residues. This clonotype was sampled from a female donor in good health, enrolled as a control in a pregnancy study. Here the sequenced sample was CD4+ T cells from peripheral blood mononuclear cells, taken in the second trimester of pregnancy. This sequence joins TRBV18 and TRBJ2-3; 9 nucleotides line up with TRBD2. The CDR3 DNA reads as TGTGCCAGCTCACCGCGTCAGGTAGCGGGGGTCTCGGTCACAGATACGCAGTATTTT. Residues: CASSPRQVAGVSVTDTQYF.